The present T cell receptor (beta chain) was sequenced within a study of cytomegalovirus exposure and HLA in healthy donors. The count of this clone is one. Sequencing used immunoSEQ multiplex PCR; TCRdb keeps in-frame clones, though not all of them. The data show about 140,000 clones, 70% to 90% seen once. The material sequenced was PBMCs. This sequence originates from a man in his late teens or twenties in good health and CMV-seronegative.

The CDR3 reads CASSPMGLMNTEAFF. Written as DNA, the CDR3 is TGTGCCAGTAGCCCGATGGGCCTTATGAACACTGAAGCTTTCTTT. The chain couples TRBV19 to TRBJ1-1; D not certain. The V and J ends lost 6 bases and 0 bases respectively, with 14 bases between them. CDR3 length: 15 amino acids. Germline V CDR1 and CDR2: LNHDA, SQIVND (reference sequence).